These 25 T cell receptor beta chains were sequenced from one sample in a study of T cell responses to AZD1222 COVID-19 vaccine. Clones were sequenced by immunoSEQ multiplex PCR, and TCRdb holds only the in-frame ones, with some missing. This sample has around 150,000 clones, with less than 95% found just once. The sample was peripheral blood, taken on day 0 of AZD1222 vaccination. The receptor source for this set is an adult in good health.

The V call is TRBV19, the J call TRBJ1-3; D ambiguous. Germline V gene lookup returns CDR1 LNHDA and CDR2 SQIVND (reference sequence). This CDR3 contains 14 residues. The ends were cut back, 1 base at V and 2 bases at J, with 6 bases in the middle. The CDR3 reads CASSIANPGNTIYF. The CDR3 DNA sequence: TGTGCCAGTAGTATAGCTAACCCTGGAAACACCATATATTTT. Looking up the rest from reference TRBV19 and TRBJ1-3 gives the full variable domain: DGGITQSPKYLFRKEGQNVTLSCEQNLNHDAMYWYRQDPGQGLRLIYYSQIVNDFQKGDIAEGYSVSREKKESFPLTVTSAQKNPTAFYLCASSIANPGNTIYFGEGSWLTVV.

This sequence joins TRBV7-9 and TRBJ1-1; no definite D call. Deletions cut 1 base from V and 7 bases from J, with 7 bases between. The CDR3 spans 12 residues. From germline, CDR1 is SEHNR and CDR2 FQNEAQ (reference sequence). In DNA, the CDR3 is TGTGCCAGCAGCTTAGAGTCAGATGAAGCTTTCTTT. Translated, it gives CASSLESDEAFF.

This clone was observed a single time. This rearrangement joins TRBV10-3 to TRBJ2-7; D gene ambiguous. CDR3 length: 13 residues. V shed 6 bases and J shed 0 bases, with 9 bases lying between them. From germline, CDR1 is ENHRY and CDR2 SYGVKD. This CDR3 reads CAIRDGASYEQYV. CDR3 DNA: TGTGCCATCAGGGACGGCGCCTCCTACGAGCAGTACGTC.

V is TRBV2 and J is TRBJ2-5; 7 bases map to TRBD1. The ends lost 4 bases at V and 5 bases at J; junction bases unmatched: 7. CDR3 length: 14 amino acids. From germline, CDR1 is SNHLY and CDR2 FYNNEI. CDR3 nucleotides: TGTGCCAGCAGTGGGCTGGACAGGATGGAGACCCAGTACTTC. Its translation: CASSGLDRMETQYF.

The chain links TRBV19 to TRBJ1-2; 8 bases are shared with TRBD1. The V gene's germline CDR1 is LNHDA and CDR2 SQIVND (reference sequence). The CDR3 consists of 13 residues. With 6 bases clipped from V and 1 base from J, the junction kept 1 base outside the gene matches. CDR3: CASRDRVNYGYTF. The DNA of the CDR3 is TGTGCCAGTAGGGACAGGGTTAACTATGGCTACACCTTC. The complete variable domain, with remaining parts taken from reference TRBV19 and TRBJ1-2, reads DGGITQSPKYLFRKEGQNVTLSCEQNLNHDAMYWYRQDPGQGLRLIYYSQIVNDFQKGDIAEGYSVSREKKESFPLTVTSAQKNPTAFYLCASRDRVNYGYTFGSGTRLTVV.

CDR3 sequence reads: CASSGTGFYETQYF. The CDR3, as DNA: TGTGCCAGCAGCGGGACAGGGTTCTACGAGACCCAGTACTTC. This chain joins TRBV5-8 and TRBJ2-5; 9 bases match TRBD1. Trimming removed 4 bases from V and 5 bases from J; junction bases left unmatched: 6. This CDR3 has 14 residues. Germline CDR1 SGHTS, CDR2 YDEGEE.

This chain links TRBV5-1 with TRBJ1-6; weak D call: TRBD1 (5 bases). V lost 3 bases, J lost 11 bases, and 18 bases lay in between. Germline values: CDR1 SGHRS, CDR2 YFSETQ. This CDR3 comprises 15 residues. CDR3 in DNA: TGCGCCAGCAGCTATCTAGCTGGGGGGGGAGCACCCCTCCACTTT. It yields the protein CASSYLAGGGAPLHF.

This chain joins TRBV2 and TRBJ1-5; D gene ambiguous. V lost 0 bases and J 4 bases, leaving 10 bases between the germline ends. Germline V gives CDR1 SNHLY, CDR2 FYNNEI. The CDR3 consists of 15 residues. The CDR3 loop reads CASSEASVSNQPQHF. CDR3 in DNA: TGTGCCAGCAGTGAAGCCAGCGTGAGTAATCAGCCCCAGCATTTT.

This chain links TRBV10-1 with TRBJ2-6; TRBD1 is a possible D gene (6 bases). CDR1 is WNHNN, CDR2 SYGVQD, per germline (reference sequence). The germline V and J ends were trimmed by 4 bases and 2 bases, with 12 bases remaining between them. This CDR3 has 16 residues. The CDR3 DNA reads as TGCGCCAGCAGTGGGGCGACAGGCCCTGGGGCCAACGTCCTGACTTTC. Amino acid sequence: CASSGATGPGANVLTF.

The chain is built from TRBV5-4 and TRBJ2-1; the D is unclear. CDR1 and CDR2 (germline): SGHNT, YYREEE (reference sequence). Deletions cut 4 bases from V and 6 bases from J, with 14 bases between. This CDR3 has 14 residues. CDR3 in DNA: TGTGCCAGCAGCGTCATCGGACCCTTCAATGAGCAGTTCTTC. Its protein product is CASSVIGPFNEQFF.

V is TRBV7-2 and J is TRBJ2-5, with a possible D match to TRBD2 (6 bases). Trimming removed 5 bases from V and 5 bases from J, with 18 bases in between. This CDR3 is built from 15 residues. In germline, CDR1 is SGHTA, CDR2 FQGNSA. In nucleotides, the CDR3 is TGTGCCAGCAGCCAACCGGGACTCCGGGGGGAGACCCAGTACTTC. It translates to CASSQPGLRGETQYF.

V usage is TRBV5-5 and J usage is TRBJ2-5; 9 nucleotides agree with TRBD2. Germline CDR1 SGHKS, CDR2 YYEKEE (reference sequence). The V segment lost 3 bases and the J segment 5 bases; nucleotides outside the gene matches: 5. This CDR3 has 14 amino acids. CDR3 coding DNA: TGTGCCAGCAGCTCCGGGACTAGCCTGGAGACCCAGTACTTC. It codes for CASSSGTSLETQYF.

This clone was observed a handful of times. The rearrangement links TRBV30 to TRBJ2-7; D is ambiguous. This CDR3 region has 16 residues. Germline V lookup: CDR1 GTSNPN, CDR2 SVGIG (reference sequence). V was pared by 0 bases and J by 5 bases, with 20 bases between. DNA for the CDR3: TGTGCCTGGAGTGTACAAAGTAATTGGGCACCGGACGAGCAGTACGTC. Translation: CAWSVQSNWAPDEQYV.

J is TRBJ1-3 and V is TRBV27; a weak D match, TRBD1 (5 bases). Germline V CDR1 and CDR2: MNHEY, SMNVEV (reference sequence). Deletions cut 2 bases from V and 4 bases from J, with 15 bases between. There are 16 residues in the CDR3. CDR3 amino acids: CASSLQTVTLGNTIYF. The CDR3 DNA reads as TGTGCCAGCAGTTTACAGACAGTGACTCTAGGAAACACCATATATTTT.

The chain recombines TRBV19 with TRBJ1-1; D not resolved. This CDR3 comprises 18 residues. Trimming cost V 4 bases and J 0 bases, with 21 bases left between them. Germline CDR1 and CDR2: LNHDA and SQIVND (reference sequence). The CDR3 nucleotides are TGTGCCAGTAGTAGCCGAGGTTGGTCTTTGATTATGAACACTGAAGCTTTCTTT. This translates into CASSSRGWSLIMNTEAFF.

This clone was recorded only once. The chain joins TRBV25-1 to TRBJ1-2, with no clear D. The CDR3 covers 11 residues. Germline V gene sequence: CDR1 MGHDK, CDR2 SYGVNS. Trimming removed 8 bases from V and 1 base from J, with 5 bases in between. CDR3 nucleotide sequence: TGTGCCAGCCGACATAACTATGGCTACACCTTC. Translating it yields CASRHNYGYTF.

This sequence joins TRBV19 and TRBJ1-1; maybe TRBD1 (6 bases). V was clipped by 4 bases and J by 6 bases, with 18 bases between them. Germline V gene sequence: CDR1 LNHDA, CDR2 SQIVND (reference sequence). This CDR3 region has 15 residues. Here the CDR3 DNA reads TGTGCCAGTAGTACCCACAGGGATTCGGCCCCTGAAGCTTTCTTT. It is translated as CASSTHRDSAPEAFF.

This chain uses TRBV12-3 or TRBV12-4 with TRBJ1-3; the D is unclear. This CDR3 has 11 residues. Trimming pared 3 bases from V and 7 bases from J, leaving 4 bases between. CDR3 residues: CASSFSNTIYF. As DNA, the CDR3 is TGTGCCAGCAGTTTTAGCAACACCATATATTTT.

The chain is built from TRBV19 and TRBJ1-5; D may be TRBD1 (6 bases). Trimming removed 11 bases at V and 1 base at J, with 21 bases between. The CDR3 contains 16 residues. Germline V lookup: CDR1 LNHDA, CDR2 SQIVND (reference sequence). This CDR3 is CASGGGGGLSNQPQHF. The DNA for the CDR3 is TGTGCCTCGGGGGGCGGAGGGGGACTCAGCAATCAGCCCCAGCATTTT.

This sequence joins TRBV5-6 and TRBJ1-3, with D uncertain. The germline V gene has CDR1 SGHDT and CDR2 YYEEEE. The V gene lost 2 bases and the J gene lost 0 bases, with 9 bases spanning the gap. This CDR3 region has 15 residues. CDR3 nucleotides: TGTGCCAGCAGCTTCCCGACGGTCTCTGGAAACACCATATATTTT. It codes for CASSFPTVSGNTIYF.

The chain employs TRBV28 and TRBJ2-1; perhaps TRBD2 as D (5 bases). Germline CDR1 MDHEN, CDR2 SYDVKM. Trimming pared 1 base from V and 1 base from J, leaving 20 bases between. The length of the CDR3 is 19 residues. The CDR3: CASSLYGPRRKVSYNEQFF. The CDR3 DNA is TGTGCCAGCAGTTTATACGGGCCACGGAGGAAGGTATCCTACAATGAGCAGTTCTTC.

The count of this clone is one. The chain is built from TRBV28 and TRBJ1-5; D not resolved. The germline V gene has CDR1 MDHEN and CDR2 SYDVKM. The CDR3 sequence is 13 residues long. Trimming shortened V by 5 bases and J by 11 bases, and 16 bases separated the two germline ends. This CDR3 is CASSQYLTRTQHF. The CDR3 DNA reads as TGTGCCAGCAGTCAATACCTGACCCGGACCCAGCATTTT.

This chain joins TRBV7-9 and TRBJ2-3, with 10 bases that match TRBD2. This CDR3 comprises 17 residues. In germline, CDR1 is SEHNR, CDR2 FQNEAQ (reference sequence). V was pared by 3 bases and J by 1 base, with 7 bases of the junction left unmatched. This chain's CDR3 is CASSFPIAGGGTDTQYF. CDR3 sequence (DNA): TGTGCCAGCAGCTTCCCCATAGCGGGAGGTGGCACAGATACGCAGTATTTT.

The chain combines TRBV18 with TRBJ1-2, with D maybe TRBD1 (6 bases). With 6 bases removed from V and 4 bases from J, the gap between germline ends came to 18 bases. The length of the CDR3 is 15 residues. Germline assignment: CDR1 KGHSH and CDR2 LQKENI. As DNA, the CDR3 is TGTGCCAGCTCCGAAGGCACAGGGACGATCTATGGCTACACCTTC. It yields the protein CASSEGTGTIYGYTF.

This chain joins TRBV2 and TRBJ1-5, with 7 bases lining up with TRBD1. Germline V gene lookup returns CDR1 SNHLY and CDR2 FYNNEI. Trimming cost V 7 bases and J 1 base; bases outside gene matches: 7. The CDR3 is 15 residues long. CDR3 loop: CASNRDRVSNQPQHF. The CDR3 nucleotides are TGTGCCAGCAACAGGGACAGAGTGAGCAATCAGCCCCAGCATTTT.